The source of this T cell receptor (beta chain) is a study of CD8 T cells in ankylosing spondylitis. Study observations and caveats: What appeared characteristic of ankylosing spondylitis blood was a TCR beta motif of several highly homologous variants. As for the disease-linked clones, they showed a CD8+ phenotype and occurred at relatively low frequencies in peripheral blood.

This CDR3 is 15 amino acids long. V was cut by 0 bases and J by 5 bases, with 14 bases left in between. CDR1 and CDR2 from the germline V gene are DFQATT and SNEGSKA (reference sequence). It was by quantitative 5'-RACE with molecular barcodes that TCR beta libraries were made. TCRdb re-analysed the 5' RACE reads in MiXCR, keeping a single row per CDR3 protein. Of some 120,000 distinct CDR3 sequences in the sample, about an eighth were seen once. This clonotype was picked up many times. Its antigen remains unknown. The gene calls are TRBV20-1 and TRBJ2-1; the D call may be TRBD1 or TRBD2 (5 bases each). The clonotype was recovered from a female donor with ankylosing spondylitis or in good health (not recorded which). The sequenced sample was blood, either unsorted or a sorted T cell fraction (not recorded which). The CDR3 reads CSARDQGGPHNEQFF. CDR3 nucleotides: TGCAGTGCTAGAGATCAGGGCGGGCCTCACAATGAGCAGTTCTTC.